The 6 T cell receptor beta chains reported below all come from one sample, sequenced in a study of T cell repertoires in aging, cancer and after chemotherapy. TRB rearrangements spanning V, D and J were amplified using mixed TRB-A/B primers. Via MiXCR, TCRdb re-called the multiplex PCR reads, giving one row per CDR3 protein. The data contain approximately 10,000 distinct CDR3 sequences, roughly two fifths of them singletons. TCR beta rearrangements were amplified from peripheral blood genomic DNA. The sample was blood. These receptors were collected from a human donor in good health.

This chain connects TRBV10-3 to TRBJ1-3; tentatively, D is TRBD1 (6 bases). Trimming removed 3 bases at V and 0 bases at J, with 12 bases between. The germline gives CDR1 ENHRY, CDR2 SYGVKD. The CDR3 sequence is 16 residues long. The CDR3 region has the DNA TGTGCCATCAGTGAACGGGACACAAGCTCTGGAAACACCATATATTTT. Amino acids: CAISERDTSSGNTIYF.

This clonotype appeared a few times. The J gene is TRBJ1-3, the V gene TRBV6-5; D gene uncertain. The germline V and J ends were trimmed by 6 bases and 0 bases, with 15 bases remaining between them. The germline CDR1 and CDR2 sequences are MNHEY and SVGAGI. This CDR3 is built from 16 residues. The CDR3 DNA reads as TGTGCCAGCAGCCAGGACGCAAACTTCTCTGGAAACACCATATATTTT. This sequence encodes CASSQDANFSGNTIYF.

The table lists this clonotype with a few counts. Here the CDR3 DNA reads TGTGCCAGCAGCGGGGGACCCGCTGCCTACGAGCAGTACTTC. Residues: CASSGGPAAYEQYF. The chain is built from TRBV7-9 and TRBJ2-7, with D possibly called TRBD1 or TRBD2 (5 bases each). The V gene's germline CDR1 is SEHNR and CDR2 FQNEAQ (reference sequence). The V gene lost 5 bases and the J gene lost 2 bases, with 13 bases spanning the gap. The CDR3 sequence is 14 residues long.

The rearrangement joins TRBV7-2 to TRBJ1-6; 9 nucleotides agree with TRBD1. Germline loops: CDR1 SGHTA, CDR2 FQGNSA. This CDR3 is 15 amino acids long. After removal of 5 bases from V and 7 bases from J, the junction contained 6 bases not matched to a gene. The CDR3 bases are TGTGCCAGCAGCCCGGGACAGGGCGGCAATTCACCCCTCCACTTT. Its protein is CASSPGQGGNSPLHF.

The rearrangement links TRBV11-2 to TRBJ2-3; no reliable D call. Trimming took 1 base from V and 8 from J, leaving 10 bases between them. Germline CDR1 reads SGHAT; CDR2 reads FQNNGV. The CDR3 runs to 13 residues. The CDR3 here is CASSLVALGTQYF. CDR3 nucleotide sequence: TGTGCCAGCAGCTTAGTGGCCCTCGGTACGCAGTATTTT.

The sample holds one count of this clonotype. The DNA of the CDR3 is TGTGCCTGGAGTGTACTTGGGACAGGGGGTGTACCCCTCCACTTT. The encoded protein is CAWSVLGTGGVPLHF. This chain connects TRBV30 to TRBJ1-6, with 11 bases lining up with TRBD1. The CDR3 totals 15 residues. Germline loops: CDR1 GTSNPN, CDR2 SVGIG (reference sequence). V gave up 0 bases and J gave up 12 bases; unmatched junction bases: 7.